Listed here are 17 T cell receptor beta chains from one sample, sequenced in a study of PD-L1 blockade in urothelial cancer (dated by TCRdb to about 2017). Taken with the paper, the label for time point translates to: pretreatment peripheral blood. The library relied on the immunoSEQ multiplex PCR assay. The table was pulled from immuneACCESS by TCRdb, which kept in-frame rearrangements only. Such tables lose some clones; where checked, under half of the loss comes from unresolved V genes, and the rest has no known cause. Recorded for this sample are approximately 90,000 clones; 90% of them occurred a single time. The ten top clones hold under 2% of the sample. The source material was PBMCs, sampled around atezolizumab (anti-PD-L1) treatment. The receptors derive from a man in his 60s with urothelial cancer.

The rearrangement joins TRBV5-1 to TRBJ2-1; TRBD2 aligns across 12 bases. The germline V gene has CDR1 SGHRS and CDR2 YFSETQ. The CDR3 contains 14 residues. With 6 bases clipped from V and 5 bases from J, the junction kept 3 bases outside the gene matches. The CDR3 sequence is CASTRTSGNNEQFF. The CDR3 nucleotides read TGCGCCAGCACCAGGACTAGCGGGAACAATGAGCAGTTCTTC.

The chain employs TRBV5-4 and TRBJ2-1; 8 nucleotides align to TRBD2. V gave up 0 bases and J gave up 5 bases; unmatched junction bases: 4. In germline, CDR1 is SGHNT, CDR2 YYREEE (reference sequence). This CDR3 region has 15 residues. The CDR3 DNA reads TGTGCCAGCAGCTTGGGAGCGGGAGTTCACAATGAGCAGTTCTTC. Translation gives CASSLGAGVHNEQFF.

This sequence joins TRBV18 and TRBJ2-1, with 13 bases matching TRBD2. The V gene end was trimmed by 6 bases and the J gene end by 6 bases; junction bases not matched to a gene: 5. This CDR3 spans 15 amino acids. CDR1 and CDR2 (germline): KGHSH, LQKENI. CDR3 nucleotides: TGTGCCAGCTCTTCCGGGACTAGCGGGACCAATGAGCAGTTCTTC. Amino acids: CASSSGTSGTNEQFF.

This CDR3 is CASISRQRPYSPLHF. The DNA of the CDR3 is TGTGCCAGCATTTCGAGACAGAGGCCTTATTCACCCCTCCACTTT. The rearrangement links TRBV5-8 to TRBJ1-6, with a weak D call TRBD1 (5 bases). Germline lookup yields CDR1 SGHTS and CDR2 YDEGEE. This CDR3 has 15 residues. V was cut by 6 bases and J by 8 bases, with 18 bases left in between.

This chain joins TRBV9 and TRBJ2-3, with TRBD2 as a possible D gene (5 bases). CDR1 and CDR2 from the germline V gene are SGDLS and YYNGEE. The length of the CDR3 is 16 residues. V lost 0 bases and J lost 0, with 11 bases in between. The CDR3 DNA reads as TGTGCCAGCAGCGTAGGTTGGCTAGCCAGCACAGATACGCAGTATTTT. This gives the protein CASSVGWLASTDTQYF.

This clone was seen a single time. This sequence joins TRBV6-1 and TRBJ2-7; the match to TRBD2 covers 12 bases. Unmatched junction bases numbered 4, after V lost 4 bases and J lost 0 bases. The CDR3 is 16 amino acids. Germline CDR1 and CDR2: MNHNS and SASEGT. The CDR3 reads CASSVLAGGSSYEQYF. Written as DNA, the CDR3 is TGTGCCAGCAGTGTTCTAGCGGGGGGGTCCTCCTACGAGCAGTACTTC.

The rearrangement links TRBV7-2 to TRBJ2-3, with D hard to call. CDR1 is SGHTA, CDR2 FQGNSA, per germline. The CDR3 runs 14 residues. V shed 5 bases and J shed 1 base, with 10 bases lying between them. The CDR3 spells CASSPDVGTDTQYF. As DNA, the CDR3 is TGTGCCAGCAGCCCAGATGTGGGCACAGATACGCAGTATTTT. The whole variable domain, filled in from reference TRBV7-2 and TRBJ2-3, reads GAGVSQSPSNKVTEKGKDVELRCDPISGHTALYWYRQSLGQGLEFLIYFQGNSAPDKSGLPSDRFSAERTGGSVSTLTIQRTQQEDSAVYLCASSPDVGTDTQYFGPGTRLTVL.

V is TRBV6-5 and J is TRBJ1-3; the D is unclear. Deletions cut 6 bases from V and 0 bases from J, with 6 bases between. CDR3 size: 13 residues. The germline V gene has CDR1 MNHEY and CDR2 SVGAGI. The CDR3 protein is CASRRDSGNTIYF. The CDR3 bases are TGTGCCAGCAGGCGTGACTCTGGAAACACCATATATTTT.

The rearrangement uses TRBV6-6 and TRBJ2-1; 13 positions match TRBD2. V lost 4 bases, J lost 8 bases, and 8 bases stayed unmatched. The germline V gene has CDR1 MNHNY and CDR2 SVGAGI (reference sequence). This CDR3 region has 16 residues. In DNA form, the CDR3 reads TGTGCCAGCAGTTTGAGACTAGCGGGGGGTTTAGATGAGCAGTTCTTC. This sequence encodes CASSLRLAGGLDEQFF.

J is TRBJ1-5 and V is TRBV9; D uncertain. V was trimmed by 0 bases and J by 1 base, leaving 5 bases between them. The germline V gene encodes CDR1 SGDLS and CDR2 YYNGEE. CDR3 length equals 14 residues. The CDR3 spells CASSVGPSNQPQHF. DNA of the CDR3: TGTGCCAGCAGCGTAGGGCCCAGCAATCAGCCCCAGCATTTT.

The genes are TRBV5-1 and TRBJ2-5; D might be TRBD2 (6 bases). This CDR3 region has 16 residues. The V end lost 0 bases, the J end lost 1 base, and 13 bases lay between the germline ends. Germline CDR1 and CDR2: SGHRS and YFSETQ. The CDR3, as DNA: TGCGCCAGCAGCTTGGGACTAGGACTAATCCAAGAGACCCAGTACTTC. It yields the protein CASSLGLGLIQETQYF.

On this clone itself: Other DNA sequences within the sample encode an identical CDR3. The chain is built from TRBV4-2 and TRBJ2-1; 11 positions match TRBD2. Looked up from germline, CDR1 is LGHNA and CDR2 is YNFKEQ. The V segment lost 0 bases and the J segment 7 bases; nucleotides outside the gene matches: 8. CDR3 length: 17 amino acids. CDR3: CASSQDFGASGGNEQFF. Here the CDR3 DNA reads TGTGCCAGCAGCCAAGATTTCGGGGCTAGCGGGGGGAATGAGCAGTTCTTC.

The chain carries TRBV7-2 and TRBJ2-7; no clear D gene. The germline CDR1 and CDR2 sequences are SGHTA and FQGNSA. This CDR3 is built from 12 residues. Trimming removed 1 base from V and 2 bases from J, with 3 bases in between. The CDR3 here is CASSLVTYEQYF. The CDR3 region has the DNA TGTGCCAGCAGCTTAGTAACCTACGAGCAGTACTTC.

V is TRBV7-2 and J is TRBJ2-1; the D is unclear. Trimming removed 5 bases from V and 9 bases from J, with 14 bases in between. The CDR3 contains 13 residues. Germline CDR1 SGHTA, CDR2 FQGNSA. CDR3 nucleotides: TGTGCCAGCAGCCTCCCTACCACGCCTGAGCAGTTCTTC. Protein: CASSLPTTPEQFF.

In DNA form, the CDR3 reads TGTGCCAGCAGCCCCGCCGGGACAGGGGGGCGAGGCGGGCAGTACAATGAGCAGTTCTTC. As protein: CASSPAGTGGRGGQYNEQFF. V gene TRBV9 combines with J gene TRBJ2-1; 11 positions match TRBD1. The CDR3 is made up of 20 amino acids. Germline CDR1 SGDLS, CDR2 YYNGEE. The V and J ends lost 4 bases and 4 bases, in that order; junction bases with no gene match: 19. The variable domain in full, with the rest retrieved from reference TRBV9 and TRBJ2-1, is DSGVTQTPKHLITATGQRVTLRCSPRSGDLSVYWYQQSLDQGLQFLIQYYNGEERAKGNILERFSAQQFPDLHSELNLSSLELGDSALYFCASSPAGTGGRGGQYNEQFFGPGTRLTVL.

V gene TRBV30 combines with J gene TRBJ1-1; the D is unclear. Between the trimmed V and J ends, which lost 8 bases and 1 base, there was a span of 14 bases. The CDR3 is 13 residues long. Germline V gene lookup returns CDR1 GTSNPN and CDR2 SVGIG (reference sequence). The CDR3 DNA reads TGTGCCGGGCAGAGAAGAGAGAACACTGAAGCTTTCTTT. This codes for CAGQRRENTEAFF.

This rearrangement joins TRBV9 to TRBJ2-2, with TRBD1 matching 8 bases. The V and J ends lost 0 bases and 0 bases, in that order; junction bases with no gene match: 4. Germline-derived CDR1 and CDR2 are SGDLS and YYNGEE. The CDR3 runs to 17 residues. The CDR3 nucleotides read TGTGCCAGCAGCGTAGGCCCACAGGGGGCGAACACCGGGGAGCTGTTTTTT. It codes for CASSVGPQGANTGELFF.